Listed here are 30 T cell receptor beta chains from one sample, sequenced in a study of PD-1 blockade in classical Hodgkin lymphoma. Exposure to brentuximab vedotin varied, and each patient had relapsed following autologous stem cell transplantation. Through magnetic negative selection, CD8+ T cells were separated from PBMCs that had been thawed. Method: immunoSEQ multiplex PCR; TCRdb's copy keeps in-frame clones and lacks some. The table records 5,500 to 7,000 clones, 65% to 85% of them present only once. The sample here was CD8+ T cells from blood, taken at baseline. Every receptor here comes from a human donor with classical Hodgkin lymphoma.

The chain has TRBV4-1 and TRBJ2-7; 8 bases are a match to TRBD2. Germline CDR1 and CDR2: MGHRA and YSYEKL. After removal of 4 bases from V and 2 bases from J, the junction contained 4 bases not matched to a gene. This CDR3 has 14 residues. The CDR3 region is CASSPSAGAYEQYF. Written as DNA, the CDR3 is TGCGCCAGCAGCCCCTCAGCGGGGGCCTACGAGCAGTACTTC.

The sample holds one count of this clone. CDR3 amino acids: CASSLGGGYYEQYF. CDR3 sequence (DNA): TGTGCCAGCAGCTTAGGTGGGGGTTACTACGAGCAGTACTTC. The chain combines TRBV7-6 with TRBJ2-7; D may correspond to TRBD1 or TRBD2 (5 bases each). The CDR3 consists of 14 residues. V was shortened by 1 base and J by 3 bases, with 10 bases between the two germline ends. CDR1 is SGHVS, CDR2 FNYEAQ, per germline.

The rearrangement links TRBV4-3 to TRBJ1-5; D possibly corresponds to TRBD1 (5 bases). Germline assignment: CDR1 LGHNA and CDR2 YSLEER. Trimming took off 4 bases at V and 7 bases at J, with 23 bases between the two ends. This CDR3 contains 17 residues. The CDR3 sequence: CASSPDRGSLGEQPQHF. DNA for the CDR3: TGCGCCAGCAGCCCGGATCGAGGGAGTTTAGGGGAACAGCCCCAGCATTTT.

The chain joins TRBV14 to TRBJ1-2, with a weak D call TRBD1 (6 bases). V was shortened by 0 bases and J by 3 bases, with 14 bases between the two germline ends. Germline V gene lookup returns CDR1 SGHDN and CDR2 FVKESK. This CDR3 contains 16 residues. The chain's CDR3 is CASSQDYRGQDYGYTF. The CDR3 coding sequence is TGTGCCAGCAGCCAAGATTATCGGGGGCAGGACTATGGCTACACCTTC.

This rearrangement joins TRBV27 to TRBJ1-1; TRBD1 might be the D (6 bases). The CDR3 is 15 amino acids. The germline V gene encodes CDR1 MNHEY and CDR2 SMNVEV (reference sequence). V was clipped by 0 bases and J by 3 bases, with 11 bases between them. In DNA, the CDR3 is TGTGCCAGCAGTTTATCCGGGGGGCAATACACTGAAGCTTTCTTT. It translates to CASSLSGGQYTEAFF.

For the CDR3, the DNA is TGTGCCAGCAGTGAAATCGGAGCCCAAGAGACCCAGTACTTC. Protein: CASSEIGAQETQYF. The chain carries TRBV25-1 and TRBJ2-5; D is unclear. CDR1 and CDR2 from the germline V gene are MGHDK and SYGVNS. With 2 bases removed from V and 1 base from J, the gap between germline ends came to 8 bases. This CDR3 has 14 amino acids.

V and J are TRBV28 and TRBJ2-3, with 15 bases aligning to TRBD2. CDR1 MDHEN and CDR2 SYDVKM come from the germline V gene. This CDR3 comprises 17 residues. Unmatched junction bases numbered 5, after V lost 3 bases and J lost 4 bases. In nucleotides, the CDR3 is TGTGCCAGCAGTTTTGGTGGGACTAGCGGGGGGTCAGATACGCAGTATTTT. Protein sequence: CASSFGGTSGGSDTQYF. The full variable domain, completed using reference TRBV28 and TRBJ2-3, is DVKVTQSSRYLVKRTGEKVFLECVQDMDHENMFWYRQDPGLGLRLIYFSYDVKMKEKGDIPEGYSVSREKKERFSLILESASTNQTSMYLCASSFGGTSGGSDTQYFGPGTRLTVL.

The rearrangement joins TRBV7-2 to TRBJ1-1; D is perhaps TRBD1 (6 bases). The CDR3 consists of 14 residues. The V gene's germline CDR1 is SGHTA and CDR2 FQGNSA. V gave up 3 bases and J gave up 5 bases, with 13 bases separating them. This CDR3 reads CASSFRGRGTEAFF. The CDR3 nucleotides read TGTGCCAGCAGCTTCAGGGGAAGAGGGACTGAAGCTTTCTTT.

V is TRBV19 and J is TRBJ2-3; TRBD1 matches 8 bases. Per germline, CDR1 LNHDA and CDR2 SQIVND (reference sequence). CDR3 length: 15 amino acids. The ends lost 1 base at V and 2 bases at J; junction bases unmatched: 2. The CDR3 region has the DNA TGTGCCAGTAGTATAGGACAGGGGTTCACAGATACGCAGTATTTT. Translation gives CASSIGQGFTDTQYF.

This clone showed up just once. The rearrangement links TRBV27 to TRBJ1-1; tentatively, D is TRBD1 (5 bases). The length of the CDR3 is 14 residues. The V gene lost 6 bases and the J gene lost 3 bases, with 14 bases spanning the gap. Per germline, CDR1 MNHEY and CDR2 SMNVEV (reference sequence). CDR3 loop: CASRWTLGDTEAFF. CDR3 nucleotides: TGTGCCAGCAGGTGGACCCTGGGGGACACTGAAGCTTTCTTT.

The chain uses TRBV5-6 and TRBJ2-7, with D tentatively TRBD2 (6 bases). The ends were cut back, 2 bases at V and 2 bases at J, with 11 bases in the middle. Germline CDR1 reads SGHDT; CDR2 reads YYEEEE. There are 14 residues in the CDR3. The CDR3 region has the DNA TGTGCCAGCAGCTTCGTCGGCGGGGCCTACGAGCAGTACTTC. This sequence encodes CASSFVGGAYEQYF.

The chain combines TRBV29-1 with TRBJ1-1, with D uncertain. Germline values: CDR1 SQVTM, CDR2 ANQGSEA. This CDR3 has 12 residues. Trimming removed 2 bases from V and 6 bases from J, with 10 bases in between. The CDR3 DNA follows: TGCAGCGTTGAATTGCGGCTTGCTGAAGCTTTCTTT. Amino acid sequence: CSVELRLAEAFF.

The gene calls are TRBV7-6 and TRBJ1-1; no reliable D call. Germline V gene lookup returns CDR1 SGHVS and CDR2 FNYEAQ. There are 14 residues in the CDR3. Trimming cost V 5 bases and J 1 base, with 11 bases left between them. CDR3 in amino acids: CASSPRGPNTEAFF. The CDR3 bases are TGTGCCAGCAGCCCCCGTGGCCCGAACACTGAAGCTTTCTTT.

This clone was observed once. The chain uses TRBV27 and TRBJ1-5, with TRBD1 as a possible D gene (5 bases). This CDR3 spans 15 amino acids. The V gene lost 5 bases and the J gene lost 0 bases, with 11 bases spanning the gap. CDR1 and CDR2 from the germline V gene are MNHEY and SMNVEV (reference sequence). DNA of the CDR3: TGTGCCAGCAGTCTCTTCCAGGGTAGCAATCAGCCCCAGCATTTT. This gives the protein CASSLFQGSNQPQHF.

This rearrangement joins TRBV7-2 to TRBJ2-1; TRBD1 matches 8 bases. Germline-derived CDR1 and CDR2 are SGHTA and FQGNSA. The length of the CDR3 is 14 residues. V dropped 5 bases and J dropped 6; count of bases not matched to a gene: 6. CDR3 sequence reads: CASSRPGQGNEQFF. DNA for the CDR3: TGTGCCAGCAGCCGGCCAGGACAGGGCAATGAGCAGTTCTTC.

J is TRBJ2-7 and V is TRBV2; 11 bases fit TRBD1. V lost 2 bases to trimming and J lost 3 bases; unmatched junction nucleotides: 6. In germline, CDR1 is SNHLY, CDR2 FYNNEI. The CDR3 extends over 16 amino acids. The CDR3 DNA sequence: TGTGCCAGCAGTGAAACACCCGGGACAGGGGGCTACGAGCAGTACTTC. It is translated as CASSETPGTGGYEQYF.

The V gene is TRBV9, the J gene TRBJ2-1; D is undetermined. The CDR3 is 15 amino acids. Germline loops: CDR1 SGDLS, CDR2 YYNGEE. V lost 4 bases, J lost 4 bases, and 15 bases lay in between. CDR3 in amino acids: CASSPRAGTYNEQFF. CDR3 nucleotide sequence: TGTGCCAGCAGCCCACGCGCAGGAACGTACAATGAGCAGTTCTTC.

V usage is TRBV19 and J usage is TRBJ2-2, with D hard to call. Trimming stripped 7 bases from V and 2 bases from J, with 2 bases between. This CDR3 has 11 residues. The germline V gene has CDR1 LNHDA and CDR2 SQIVND (reference sequence). In DNA, the CDR3 is TGTGCCAGTACCAACACCGGGGAGCTGTTTTTT. Amino acid sequence: CASTNTGELFF.

The genes are TRBV27 and TRBJ2-5; D gene unclear. The V gene lost 5 bases and the J gene lost 5 bases, with 12 bases spanning the gap. This CDR3 contains 13 residues. Germline V gene sequence: CDR1 MNHEY, CDR2 SMNVEV (reference sequence). The CDR3 here is CASSIRPGETQYF. The CDR3 bases are TGTGCCAGCAGTATTCGCCCCGGGGAGACCCAGTACTTC.

V and J are TRBV6-4 and TRBJ2-1, with 9 nucleotides matching TRBD1. V lost 3 bases, J lost 4 bases, and 4 bases stayed unmatched. The CDR3 spans 15 residues. CDR1 and CDR2 (germline): MRHNA, SNTAGT. CDR3 amino acids: CASSEPGQGYNEQFF. The CDR3 coding sequence is TGTGCCAGCAGTGAACCGGGACAGGGTTACAATGAGCAGTTCTTC.

This clone has just a few counts. V and J are TRBV4-3 and TRBJ1-6, with D maybe TRBD1 (5 bases). V was pared by 0 bases and J by 10 bases, with 16 bases between. Germline-derived CDR1 and CDR2 are LGHNA and YSLEER. The CDR3 consists of 16 residues. The CDR3 spells CASSQDRGKRSSPLHF. CDR3 sequence (DNA): TGCGCCAGCAGCCAAGATCGGGGCAAAAGGAGCTCACCCCTCCACTTT.

The rearrangement joins TRBV9 to TRBJ1-4; D remains ambiguous. The V end was cut by 2 bases, the J end by 6 bases, with 14 bases between. Germline V lookup: CDR1 SGDLS, CDR2 YYNGEE. This CDR3 contains 15 residues. The CDR3 region has the DNA TGTGCCAGCAGCGTTGGGCCCTCGGGTGATGAAAAACTGTTTTTT. Translating gives CASSVGPSGDEKLFF.

This clone was detected once. The CDR3 DNA reads as TGCGCCAGCAGCCAAGAATCAGCGTCCGCAGATACGCAGTATTTT. Translated, it gives CASSQESASADTQYF. The V and J genes are TRBV4-3 and TRBJ2-3; D is unclear. Germline lookup yields CDR1 LGHNA and CDR2 YSLEER. This CDR3 comprises 15 residues. V lost 0 bases, J lost 4 bases, and 11 bases lay in between.

The V and J genes are TRBV25-1 and TRBJ1-1; possible D gene TRBD1, 6 bases. V shed 8 bases and J shed 3 bases, with 13 bases lying between them. Germline V gene data show CDR1 as MGHDK and CDR2 as SYGVNS. The CDR3 runs 13 residues. The DNA for the CDR3 is TGTGCCAGCCTAAACCCAGGGGACACTGAAGCTTTCTTT. Translating gives CASLNPGDTEAFF.

The V and J genes are TRBV4-1 and TRBJ2-1; a possible D gene is TRBD2 (6 bases). CDR3 length: 15 amino acids. The germline CDR1 and CDR2 sequences are MGHRA and YSYEKL. V lost 4 bases, J lost 5 bases, and 15 bases lay in between. DNA of the CDR3: TGCGCCAGCAGCCCAGGGACTGCACTCGACAATGAGCAGTTCTTC. This codes for CASSPGTALDNEQFF.

J is TRBJ2-7 and V is TRBV7-6; either TRBD1 or TRBD2 may supply D (5 bases each). This CDR3 comprises 14 residues. The V end lost 1 base, the J end lost 3 bases, and 10 bases lay between the germline ends. Per germline, CDR1 SGHVS and CDR2 FNYEAQ. The chain's CDR3 is CASSLGDGIYEQYF. The CDR3 DNA reads TGTGCCAGCAGCTTAGGGGACGGGATCTACGAGCAGTACTTC. Full variable domain (rest looked up from reference TRBV7-6 and TRBJ2-7): GAGVSQSPRYKVTKRGQDVALRCDPISGHVSLYWYRQALGQGPEFLTYFNYEAQQDKSGLPNDRFSAERPEGSISTLTIQRTEQRDSAMYRCASSLGDGIYEQYFGPGTRLTVT.

Turning to this clone: This sample also contains other DNA sequences that code for the same CDR3. J is TRBJ1-1 and V is TRBV28; D not resolved. The CDR3 runs to 12 residues. The germline gives CDR1 MDHEN, CDR2 SYDVKM. The V gene lost 5 bases and the J gene lost 1 base, with 5 bases spanning the gap. DNA of the CDR3: TGTGCCAGCAGTCTACGGAACACTGAAGCTTTCTTT. Its protein product is CASSLRNTEAFF.

The chain uses TRBV10-3 and TRBJ2-7; D uncertain. The V gene lost 0 bases and the J gene lost 0 bases, with 12 bases spanning the gap. There are 16 residues in the CDR3. Germline V CDR1 and CDR2: ENHRY, SYGVKD. The CDR3: CAISESGDRSSYEQYF. The CDR3 DNA is TGTGCCATCAGTGAGTCGGGTGACCGGAGCTCCTACGAGCAGTACTTC.

CDR3 loop: CASSRLAGGRELFF. CDR3 nucleotides: TGTGCCAGCAGCCGACTAGCGGGGGGGAGGGAGCTGTTTTTT. The genes are TRBV27 and TRBJ2-2; 14 nucleotides match TRBD2. The length of the CDR3 is 14 residues. Losses at the gene ends were 6 bases for V and 9 bases for J; bases not matched to a gene: 3. Germline values: CDR1 MNHEY, CDR2 SMNVEV (reference sequence).

This clone turned up a few times. The chain couples TRBV10-1 to TRBJ1-6; TRBD1 might be the D (5 bases). CDR3 length equals 14 residues. Looked up from germline, CDR1 is WNHNN and CDR2 is SYGVQD (reference sequence). The V end was cut by 0 bases, the J end by 14 bases, with 14 bases between. DNA of the CDR3: TGCGCCAGCAGTGAGTCGAGGAGGGGTAAGACCCTCCACTTT. Its protein product is CASSESRRGKTLHF.